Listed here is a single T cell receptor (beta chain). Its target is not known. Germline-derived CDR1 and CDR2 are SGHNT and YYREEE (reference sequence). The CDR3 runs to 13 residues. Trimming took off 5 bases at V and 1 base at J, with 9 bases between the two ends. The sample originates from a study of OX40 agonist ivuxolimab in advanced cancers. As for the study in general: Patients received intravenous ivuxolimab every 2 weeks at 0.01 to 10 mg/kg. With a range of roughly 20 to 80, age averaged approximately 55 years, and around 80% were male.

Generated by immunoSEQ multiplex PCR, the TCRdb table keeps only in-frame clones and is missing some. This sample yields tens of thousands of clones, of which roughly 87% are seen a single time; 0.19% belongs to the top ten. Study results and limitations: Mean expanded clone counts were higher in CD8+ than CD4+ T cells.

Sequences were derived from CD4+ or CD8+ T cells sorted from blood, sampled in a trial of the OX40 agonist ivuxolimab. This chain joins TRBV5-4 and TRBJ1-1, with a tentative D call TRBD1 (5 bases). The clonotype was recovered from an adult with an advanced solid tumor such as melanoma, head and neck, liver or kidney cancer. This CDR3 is CASRIGQNTEAFF. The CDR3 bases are TGTGCCAGCAGGATTGGACAGAACACTGAAGCTTTCTTT.